Presented here are 5 T cell receptor beta chains from one specimen sequenced in a study of blood T cell repertoires in COVID-19. Assay: immunoSEQ multiplex PCR; the TCRdb copy retains only in-frame clones and omits some. The sample holds about 190,000 clones, around four fifths seen once. Material for sequencing was peripheral blood. Receptor source: a human donor in a cohort sampled during active COVID-19.

The V and J genes are TRBV7-9 and TRBJ2-2; D is possibly TRBD1 (5 bases). The germline gives CDR1 SEHNR, CDR2 FQNEAQ (reference sequence). This CDR3 is built from 15 residues. The V end was cut by 1 base, the J end by 1 base, with 7 bases between. The CDR3 DNA follows: TGTGCCAGCAGCTTAGGCGGACAGAACACCGGGGAGCTGTTTTTT. Translation gives CASSLGGQNTGELFF. Filled out from reference TRBV7-9 and TRBJ2-2, the complete variable domain reads DTGVSQNPRHKITKRGQNVTFRCDPISEHNRLYWYRQTLGQGPEFLTYFQNEAQLEKSRLLSDRFSAERPKGSFSTLEIQRTEQGDSAMYLCASSLGGQNTGELFFGEGSRLTVL.

On this clone: Additional DNA sequences in this sample encode the identical CDR3. J is TRBJ1-1 and V is TRBV5-1; D uncertain. CDR1 SGHRS and CDR2 YFSETQ come from the germline V gene. The CDR3 consists of 14 residues. V shed 0 bases and J shed 1 base, with 7 bases lying between them. CDR3 residues: CASSLGRENTEAFF. The CDR3 coding sequence is TGCGCCAGCAGCTTGGGACGGGAGAACACTGAAGCTTTCTTT.

The sample holds one count of this clone. The chain uses TRBV5-1 and TRBJ2-2, with 8 bases that match TRBD2. This CDR3 has 17 residues. Trimming at V came to 2 bases and at J to 6 bases, leaving 12 bases not matched to a gene. CDR1 and CDR2 (germline): SGHRS, YFSETQ. In DNA, the CDR3 is TGCGCCAGCAGCTTAACTAGCGGAGCCGAGGGACCCGGGGAGCTGTTTTTT. It is translated as CASSLTSGAEGPGELFF.

The gene calls are TRBV2 and TRBJ2-2; possible D gene TRBD2, 7 bases. Germline V gene data show CDR1 as SNHLY and CDR2 as FYNNEI. V dropped 4 bases and J dropped 7 bases, with 16 bases sitting between them. CDR3 size: 15 residues. In DNA, the CDR3 is TGTGCCAGCAGTGGAGTCGGGGGGCAAGGCGGGGAGCTGTTTTTT. The encoded protein is CASSGVGGQGGELFF.

The chain uses TRBV6-5 and TRBJ1-2; 7 bases are a match to TRBD1. After removal of 0 bases from V and 8 bases from J, the junction contained 6 bases not matched to a gene. Germline-derived CDR1 and CDR2 are MNHEY and SVGAGI. The CDR3 has 14 amino acids. CDR3 residues: CASSYSRQGNGYTF. CDR3 DNA: TGTGCCAGCAGTTACTCCCGACAGGGTAACGGCTACACCTTC.